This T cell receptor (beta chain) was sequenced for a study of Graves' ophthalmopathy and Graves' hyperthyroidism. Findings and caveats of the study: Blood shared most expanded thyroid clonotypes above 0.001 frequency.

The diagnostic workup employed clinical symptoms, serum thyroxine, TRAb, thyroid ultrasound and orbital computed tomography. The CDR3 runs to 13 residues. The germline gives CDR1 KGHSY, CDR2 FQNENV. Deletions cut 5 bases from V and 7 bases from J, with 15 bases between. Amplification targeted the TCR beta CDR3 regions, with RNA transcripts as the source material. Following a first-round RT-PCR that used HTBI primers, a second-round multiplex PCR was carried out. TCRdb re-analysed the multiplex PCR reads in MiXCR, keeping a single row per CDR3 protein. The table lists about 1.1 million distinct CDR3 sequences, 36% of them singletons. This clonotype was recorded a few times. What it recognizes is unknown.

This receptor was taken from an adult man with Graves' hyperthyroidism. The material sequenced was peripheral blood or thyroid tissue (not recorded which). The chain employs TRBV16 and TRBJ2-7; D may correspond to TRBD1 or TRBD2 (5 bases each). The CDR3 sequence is CASSAGANQEQYF. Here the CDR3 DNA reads TGTGCCAGCAGCGCCGGGGCCAACCAAGAGCAGTACTTC.